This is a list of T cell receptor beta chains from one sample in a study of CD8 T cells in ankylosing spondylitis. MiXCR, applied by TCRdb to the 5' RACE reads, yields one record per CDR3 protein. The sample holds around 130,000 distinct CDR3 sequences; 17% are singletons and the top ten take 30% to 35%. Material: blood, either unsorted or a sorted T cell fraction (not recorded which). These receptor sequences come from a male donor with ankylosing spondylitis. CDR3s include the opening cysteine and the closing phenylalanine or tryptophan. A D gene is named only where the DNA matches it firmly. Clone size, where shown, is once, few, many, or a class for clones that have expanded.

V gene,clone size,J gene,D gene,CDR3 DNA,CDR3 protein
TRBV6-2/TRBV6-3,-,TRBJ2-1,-,TGTGCCAGCAGTCAATGGCGGAATGAGCAGTTCTTC,CASSQWRNEQFF
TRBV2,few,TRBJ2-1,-,TGTGCCAGCCTCGGCTACAATGAGCAGTTCTTC,CASLGYNEQFF
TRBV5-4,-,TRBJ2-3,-,TGTGCCAGCAGCTTGGTAACCGACAACACAGATACGCAGTATTTT,CASSLVTDNTDTQYF
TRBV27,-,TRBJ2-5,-,TGTGCCAGCAGCCGCGGGATTCAAGAAGAGACCCAGTACTTC,CASSRGIQEETQYF
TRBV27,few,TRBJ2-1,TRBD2,TGTGCCAGCAGTTTAAGCGTGGGGAGGGCCGTTGAGCAGTTCTTC,CASSLSVGRAVEQFF
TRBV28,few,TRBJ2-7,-,TGTGCCAGCAGTTTCCCGGATACAACCTACGAGCAGTACTTC,CASSFPDTTYEQYF
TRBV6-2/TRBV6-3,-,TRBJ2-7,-,TGTGCCAGCAGCGCGTCACCTCATCTCTCACTCGAGCAGTACTTC,CASSASPHLSLEQYF
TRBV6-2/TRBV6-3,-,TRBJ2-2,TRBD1,TGTGCCAGCAGTCTATCACGACAGGGGATCAACACCGGGGAGCTGTTTTTT,CASSLSRQGINTGELFF
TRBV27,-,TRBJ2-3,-,TGTGCCAGCAGTTTACCCGGGACACAGGGAGATACGCAGTATTTT,CASSLPGTQGDTQYF
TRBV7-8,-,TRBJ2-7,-,TGTGCCAGCAGTGGGACGGACCGGGGCTACGAGCAGTACTTC,CASSGTDRGYEQYF
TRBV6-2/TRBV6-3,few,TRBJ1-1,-,TGTGCCAGCAGTGCGGCCACAGGGAAGTATGCGAACACTGAAGCTTTCTTT,CASSAATGKYANTEAFF
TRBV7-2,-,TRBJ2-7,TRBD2,TGTGCCAGCAGCCTAGCGGGAGGAATAGCCGAGCAGTACTTC,CASSLAGGIAEQYF
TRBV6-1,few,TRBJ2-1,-,TGTGCCAGCAGTCGGGACGCCCGTGAGCAGTTCTTC,CASSRDAREQFF
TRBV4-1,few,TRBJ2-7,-,TGCGCCAGCAGCCACCACTTGGTGGGCGAGCAGTACTTC,CASSHHLVGEQYF
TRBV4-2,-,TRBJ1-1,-,TGTGCCAGCAGCCAAGAAGCGGGCACTGAAGCTTTCTTT,CASSQEAGTEAFF
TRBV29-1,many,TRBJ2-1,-,TGCAGCTCCACTAGCCACAATGAGCAGTTCTTC,CSSTSHNEQFF
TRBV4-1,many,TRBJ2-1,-,TGCGCCAGCAGCCAAGCGAGGGGGAACGCTGAGCAGTTCTTC,CASSQARGNAEQFF
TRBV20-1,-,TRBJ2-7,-,TGCAGTGCTAGAGATGTTTCCGGCTACGAGCAGTACTTC,CSARDVSGYEQYF
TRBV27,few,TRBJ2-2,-,TGTGCCAGCAGTTTCATAGGGAACACCGGGGAGCTGTTTTTT,CASSFIGNTGELFF
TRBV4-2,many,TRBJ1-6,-,TGTGCCAGCAGCCAAGGGACCACGAATAATTCACCCCTCCACTTT,CASSQGTTNNSPLHF
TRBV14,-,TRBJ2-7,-,TGTGCCAGCAGCCCGTCCAGAAGGGAGCAGTACTTC,CASSPSRREQYF
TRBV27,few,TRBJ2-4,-,TGTGCCAGCGGGAAGAGTCTTCCAGCCAAAAACATTCAGTACTTC,CASGKSLPAKNIQYF
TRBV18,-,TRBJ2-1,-,TGTGCCAGCTCACCTGGAGGGGGCGAAGCCCACTCCTACAATGAGCAGTTCTTC,CASSPGGGEAHSYNEQFF
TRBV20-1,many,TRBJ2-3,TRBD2,TGCAGTGCTACTCCTCTGTGGGCGGGAGGGGGCACAGATACGCAGTATTTT,CSATPLWAGGGTDTQYF
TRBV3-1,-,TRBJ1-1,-,TGTGCCAGCAACGCGGGCCTGAACACTGAAGCTTTCTTT,CASNAGLNTEAFF
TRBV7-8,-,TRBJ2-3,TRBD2,TGTGCCAGCAGCTCCGCTGCGCCTAGCGGGTCTTCAGATACGCAGTATTTT,CASSSAAPSGSSDTQYF
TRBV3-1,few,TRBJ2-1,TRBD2,TGTGCCAGCAGCCAAGCTTGGACTAGCGGGAGCGTGGTCGAGAACGAGCAGTTCTTC,CASSQAWTSGSVVENEQFF
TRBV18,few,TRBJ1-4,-,TGTGCCAGCTCACCATACACAGGCGATGAAAAACTGTTTTTT,CASSPYTGDEKLFF
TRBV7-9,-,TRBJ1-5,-,TGTGCCAGCTCGGGGAGGTACAATCAGCCCCAGCATTTT,CASSGRYNQPQHF
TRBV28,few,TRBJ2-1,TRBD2,TGTGCCAGCAGTTTTCCTATAGCGGGAGGGATCAACAATGAGCAGTTCTTC,CASSFPIAGGINNEQFF
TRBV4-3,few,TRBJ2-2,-,TGCGCCAGCAGCCAAGTACCAGGATCCGGGGAGCTGTTTTTT,CASSQVPGSGELFF
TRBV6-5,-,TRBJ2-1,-,TGTGCCAGCAGTTACGATGAAGCTGCCTACAATGAGCAGTTCTTC,CASSYDEAAYNEQFF
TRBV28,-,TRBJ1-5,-,TGTGCCAGCAGTTTCAGGTCCGGGGTCGGAAATCAGCCCCAGCATTTT,CASSFRSGVGNQPQHF
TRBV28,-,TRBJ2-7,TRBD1,TGTGCCAGCAGTTTTCGGGACAGGGGCTACGAGCAGTACTTC,CASSFRDRGYEQYF
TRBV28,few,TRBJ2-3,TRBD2,TGTGCCAGCAGTTTACTACCGAACTTAGCGGGAAGCACAGATACGCAGTATTTT,CASSLLPNLAGSTDTQYF
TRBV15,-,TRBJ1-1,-,TGTGCCACCAGCTTAGGACTGGGCCGGACTGAAGCTTTCTTT,CATSLGLGRTEAFF
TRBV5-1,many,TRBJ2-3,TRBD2,TGCGCCAGCAGCTTCGGGGGAATACGAGCGGGGGAGAACACAGATACGCAGTATTTT,CASSFGGIRAGENTDTQYF
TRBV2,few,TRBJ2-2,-,TGTGCCAGCAGTGCGGGACCCACCGGGGAGCTGTTTTTT,CASSAGPTGELFF
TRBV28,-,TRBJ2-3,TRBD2,TGTGCCAGCAGTGCCGAGGTAGCGGGAGCTTACACAGATACGCAGTATTTT,CASSAEVAGAYTDTQYF
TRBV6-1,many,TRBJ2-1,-,TGTGCCAGCACCGAAGGTCCCTGGGAGCAGTTCTTC,CASTEGPWEQFF
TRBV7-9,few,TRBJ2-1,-,TGTGCCAGCAGCTTAGCGCGGGATTATGAGCAGTTCTTC,CASSLARDYEQFF
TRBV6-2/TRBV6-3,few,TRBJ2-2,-,TGTGCCAGCCGCTGGGGGATTCGCAACACCGGGGAGCTGTTTTTT,CASRWGIRNTGELFF
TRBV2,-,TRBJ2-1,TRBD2,TGTGCCAGCAGTGAAGGTATGGTTAGCGGGACCTACAATGAGCAGTTCTTC,CASSEGMVSGTYNEQFF
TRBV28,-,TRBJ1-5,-,TGTGCCAGCAGTTTGTTCGGGGGTAACAATCAGCCCCAGCATTTT,CASSLFGGNNQPQHF
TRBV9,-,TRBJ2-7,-,TGTGCCAGCAGCGTAGACGGGAGCGCGGGCGAGCAGTACTTC,CASSVDGSAGEQYF
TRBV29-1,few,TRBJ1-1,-,TGCAGCGTTAGCGGGGGTTCGCGTCGAACTGAAGCTTTCTTT,CSVSGGSRRTEAFF
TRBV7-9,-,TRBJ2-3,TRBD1,TGTGCCAGCAGCCCTCGGACAGGGGCGGAGGCAGATACGCAGTATTTT,CASSPRTGAEADTQYF
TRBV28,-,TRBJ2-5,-,TGTGCCAGCAGTTTCCTCAGGGACATAGAGACCCAGTACTTC,CASSFLRDIETQYF